The source of this T cell receptor (beta chain) is a study of monozygotic twins with cystic fibrosis. The repertoire was sequenced with immunoSEQ multiplex PCR; TCRdb's copy has only in-frame clones and lacks some. The table includes roughly 35,000 clones, over 75% detected once. The table lists this clone with a few counts. Its antigen is still unknown. Study outcomes and limitations: The repertoire was suggested to be naive-dominated, clonality median roughly 0.0093. Shared CDR3 numbers were not associated with age, concordance or severity. J usage was most co-twin-similar in 8 of 16 pairs, V in 13. Monozygotic CF twin pairs shared significantly more nucleotide-identical clonotypes than unrelated CF individuals did.

Sequencing was performed on blood. The sequence was obtained from a girl aged 2 to 9 with cystic fibrosis.

CDR3 sequence (DNA): TGTGCCAGCGATCAGGGGTTCCTTAACACTGAAGCTTTCTTT. Translated, it gives CASDQGFLNTEAFF. The rearrangement uses TRBV2 and TRBJ1-1, with a tentative D call TRBD1 (6 bases). The V gene's germline CDR1 is SNHLY and CDR2 FYNNEI. The CDR3 is 14 amino acids. Trimming took 8 bases from V and 2 from J, leaving 15 bases between them. Based on the CDR3 plus reference TRBV2 and TRBJ1-1, the full variable domain is EPEVTQTPSHQVTQMGQEVILRCVPISNHLYFYWYRQILGQKVEFLVSFYNNEISEKSEIFDDQFSVERPDGSNFTLKIRSTKLEDSAMYFCASDQGFLNTEAFFGQGTRLTVV.